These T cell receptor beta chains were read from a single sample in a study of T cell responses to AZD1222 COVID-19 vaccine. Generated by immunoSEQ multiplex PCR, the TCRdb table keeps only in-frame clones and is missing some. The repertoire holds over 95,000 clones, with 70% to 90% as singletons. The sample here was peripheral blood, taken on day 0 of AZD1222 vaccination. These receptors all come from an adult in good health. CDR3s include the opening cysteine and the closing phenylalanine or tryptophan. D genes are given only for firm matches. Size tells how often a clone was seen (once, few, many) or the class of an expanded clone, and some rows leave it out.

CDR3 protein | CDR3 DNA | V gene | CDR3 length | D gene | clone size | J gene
CASSKKQGSDGYTF | TGTGCCAGCAGTAAAAAACAGGGTTCCGATGGCTACACCTTC | TRBV6-5 | 14 | . | . | TRBJ1-2
CATSDNGQGSNEQFF | TGTGCCACCAGTGACAACGGACAGGGTTCCAATGAGCAGTTCTTC | TRBV24-1 | 15 | TRBD1 | . | TRBJ2-1
CASSLSPSGNEQFF | TGTGCCAGCAGTTTATCCCCTAGCGGCAATGAGCAGTTCTTC | TRBV27 | 14 | TRBD2 | . | TRBJ2-1
CASSPPWGYGYTF | TGTGCCAGCAGCCCCCCCTGGGGGTATGGCTACACCTTC | TRBV27 | 13 | . | . | TRBJ1-2
CASSQDPASSGNTIYF | TGTGCCAGCAGCCAAGATCCGGCCAGCTCTGGAAACACCATATATTTT | TRBV3-1/TRBV3-2 | 16 | . | . | TRBJ1-3
CAISESVVGGAVEQYF | TGTGCCATCAGTGAGTCCGTAGTAGGGGGCGCGGTCGAGCAGTACTTC | TRBV10-3 | 16 | TRBD1 | . | TRBJ2-7
CASSPGGAGSGEAFF | TGTGCCAGCTCACCAGGCGGGGCCGGGTCAGGGGAAGCTTTCTTT | TRBV18 | 15 | . | few | TRBJ1-1
CASRTGRGTEAFF | TGTGCCAGCAGGACAGGGAGGGGCACTGAAGCTTTCTTT | TRBV6-5 | 13 | TRBD1 | . | TRBJ1-1
CASSYPLQGGHGTQYF | TGTGCCAGCAGTTACCCCCTGCAGGGGGGGCATGGGACCCAGTACTTC | TRBV6-6 | 16 | . | . | TRBJ2-5
CASSYEVSGDTQYF | TGTGCCAGCAGTTACGAGGTTAGCGGAGATACGCAGTATTTT | TRBV6-2/TRBV6-3 | 14 | . | . | TRBJ2-3
CASSPGTGKYGYTF | TGTGCCAGCTCACCAGGGACAGGGAAATATGGCTACACCTTC | TRBV18 | 14 | TRBD1 | . | TRBJ1-2
CASSIGPGSEKLFF | TGTGCCAGTAGTATAGGACCGGGAAGTGAAAAACTGTTTTTT | TRBV19 | 14 | . | . | TRBJ1-4
CASSTPGRGQTEAFF | TGTGCCAGTAGTACCCCCGGCAGGGGGCAGACTGAAGCTTTCTTT | TRBV19 | 15 | TRBD1 | once | TRBJ1-1
CASSQDVRHTEAFF | TGCGCCAGCAGCCAAGATGTAAGGCACACTGAAGCTTTCTTT | TRBV4-3 | 14 | . | . | TRBJ1-1
CASRLGLAGGPPDGELFF | TGTGCAAGTCGCTTAGGGCTAGCGGGAGGGCCCCCGGACGGGGAGCTGTTTTTT | TRBV12-2 | 18 | . | . | TRBJ2-2
CASSLGSIGYRKWGSGYTF | TGTGCCAGCAGCTTAGGGTCAATCGGATATCGCAAATGGGGGTCTGGCTACACCTTC | TRBV7-2 | 19 | . | . | TRBJ1-2
CASSLVAFSSYNEQFF | TGTGCCAGCAGCTTAGTGGCTTTCAGCTCCTACAATGAGCAGTTCTTC | TRBV7-8 | 16 | . | . | TRBJ2-1
CASSMWASGQETQYF | TGTGCCAGTAGTATGTGGGCTAGCGGGCAAGAGACCCAGTACTTC | TRBV19 | 15 | TRBD2 | . | TRBJ2-5
CASSLVPSGSANTGELFF | TGTGCCAGCAGCTTGGTACCTAGCGGGAGCGCGAACACCGGGGAGCTGTTTTTT | TRBV5-5 | 18 | TRBD2 | few | TRBJ2-2
CASSYRRSGQYNGNTIYF | TGTGCCAGCAGTTACCGACGCTCAGGACAATACAACGGGAACACCATATATTTT | TRBV6-2/TRBV6-3 | 18 | . | . | TRBJ1-3